This T cell receptor beta chain was profiled in a study of shared clonotypes between healthy human individuals. Terminally differentiated effector memory CD45RA+ cells were excluded from the naive CD8 cells, which were CD45RO-negative and positively selected for CCR7. It was approximately 0.2 ug DNA, about 30,000 T cell genomes, that sorted-subset replicate PCRs used. Generated by immunoSEQ multiplex PCR, the TCRdb table keeps only in-frame clones and is missing some. Altogether roughly 2,000,000 clones are present, roughly 95% being singletons, with the ten largest covering more than 0.95%. Germline V gives CDR1 SGHDN, CDR2 FVKESK. V lost 4 bases and J 3 bases, leaving 18 bases between the germline ends. The CDR3 is 16 amino acids.

The chain joins TRBV14 to TRBJ2-5; a possible D gene is TRBD1 (5 bases). This clonotype was sampled from a man aged 18 to 30 in good health. Sequencing was done on a sample of naive CD8+ T cells sorted from blood. The CDR3 coding sequence is TGTGCCAGCAGCCCAGCTTTTGTGGCAGGGAAAGAGACCCAGTACTTC. This sequence encodes CASSPAFVAGKETQYF. The whole variable domain, remainder taken from reference TRBV14 and TRBJ2-5, is EAGVTQFPSHSVIEKGQTVTLRCDPISGHDNLYWYRRVMGKEIKFLLHFVKESKQDESGMPNNRFLAERTGGTYSTLKVQPAELEDSGVYFCASSPAFVAGKETQYFGPGTRLLVL.